This T cell receptor (beta chain) appears in the sequencing data of a study of T cell responses to AZD1222 COVID-19 vaccine. Only in-frame clones appear in the TCRdb table, and some are missing; sequencing was by immunoSEQ multiplex PCR. Among roughly 140,000 clones listed, more than 70% were seen once. This CDR3 has 17 residues. Trimming cost V 1 base and J 3 bases, with 18 bases left between them. CDR1 is KGHSH and CDR2 is LQKENI in the germline V gene. The specimen was peripheral blood, collected on day 0 of AZD1222 vaccination. This sequence joins TRBV18 and TRBJ1-1; TRBD1 is a possible D gene (5 bases). The sequence was collected from an adult in good health. The CDR3 region has the DNA TGTGCCAGCTCACCACACCAGGGACCCCCGAGGGACACTGAAGCTTTCTTT. It specifies CASSPHQGPPRDTEAFF. Using reference TRBV18 and TRBJ1-1 for the parts outside the CDR3, the full variable domain is NAGVMQNPRHLVRRRGQEARLRCSPMKGHSHVYWYRQLPEEGLKFMVYLQKENIIDESGMPKERFSAEFPKEGPSILRIQQVVRGDSAAYFCASSPHQGPPRDTEAFFGQGTRLTVV.